A single sample gave rise to the 6 T cell receptor beta chains below, sequenced in a study of blood T cells in healthy people across ages. A J-beta primer mix and a sample-barcoded 5' primer were used in a second PCR of roughly 7 to 12 cycles. TCRdb itself ran the 5' RACE reads through MiXCR, one entry per CDR3 protein. Here the sample spans about 640,000 distinct CDR3 sequences, about 53% being singletons. The sequenced sample consisted of blood. The source is a man between 60 and 75 years old in good health.

This clonotype was seen a handful of times. V and J are TRBV11-1 and TRBJ2-1; 7 bases agree with TRBD1. CDR1 and CDR2 from the germline V gene are SGHAT and FQDESV (reference sequence). V was pared by 5 bases and J by 9 bases, with 10 bases of the junction left unmatched. The CDR3 is 14 residues long. CDR3 loop: CASSPGGYSGEQFF. CDR3 DNA: TGTGCCAGCAGCCCAGGGGGTTATAGTGGTGAGCAGTTCTTC.

This clonotype was seen only once. The chain links TRBV7-2 to TRBJ2-3; D is unclear. V was pared by 8 bases and J by 8 bases, with 8 bases between. The CDR3 length is 10 residues. Germline V gene lookup returns CDR1 SGHTA and CDR2 FQGNSA. The CDR3 DNA reads TGTGCCAGCCAAAACCGTACGCAGTATTTT. Its translation: CASQNRTQYF.

This clonotype has only a few counts. The chain employs TRBV7-2 and TRBJ2-4, with D maybe TRBD1 (6 bases). Trimming took 2 bases from V and 5 from J, leaving 16 bases between them. Germline V gene lookup returns CDR1 SGHTA and CDR2 FQGNSA. The CDR3 runs 16 residues. As DNA, the CDR3 is TGTGCCAGCAGCTTAAAGTCGTATGCAGGGGAAAACATTCAGTACTTC. This sequence encodes CASSLKSYAGENIQYF.

This clonotype turned up a few times. The chain uses TRBV20-1 and TRBJ2-7; no reliable D call. V was cut by 0 bases and J by 0 bases, with 9 bases left in between. Per germline, CDR1 DFQATT and CDR2 SNEGSKA (reference sequence). The CDR3 spans 14 residues. CDR3 DNA: TGCAGTGCTAGAGATCATCGGATCTCCTACGAGCAGTACTTC. It yields the protein CSARDHRISYEQYF.

The chain combines TRBV5-1 with TRBJ2-3; D perhaps matches TRBD1 (6 bases). V was clipped by 6 bases and J by 0 bases, with 14 bases between them. The CDR3 consists of 15 residues. Germline CDR1 is SGHRS and CDR2 is YFSETQ. CDR3 protein: CASTRQASSTDTQYF. DNA of the CDR3: TGCGCCAGCACCAGACAGGCTTCTAGCACAGATACGCAGTATTTT.

J is TRBJ2-7 and V is TRBV29-1; 9 positions agree with TRBD1. V dropped 7 bases and J dropped 6; count of bases not matched to a gene: 10. This CDR3 is built from 13 residues. In germline, CDR1 is SQVTM, CDR2 ANQGSEA. CDR3 loop: CSAGGTGTLEQYF. For the CDR3, the DNA is TGCAGCGCCGGCGGGACAGGGACCCTCGAGCAGTACTTC.